This entry describes one TCR beta chain. Its cognate antigen is unknown. As defined, naive CD8 cells were CD45RO-negative and positively selected for CCR7, with terminally differentiated effector memory CD45RA+ cells excluded. This sample is part of a study of shared clonotypes between healthy human individuals. Study information: Ranging from 18 to 49 in age, donors were two women and a few men. Study-wide results and caveats: Specimens sampled were limited to blood, with tissue repertoires likely differing. The four-donor shared clonotypes exceeded non-shared clonotypes in generation probability, with non-shared ones scoring lower.

Per sorted-subset replicate PCR, input was 150 to 250 ng DNA, representing tens of thousands of T cell genomes. Sequencing used immunoSEQ multiplex PCR; TCRdb keeps in-frame clones, though not all of them. The sample lists some 2 million clones; approximately 95% were seen once. The V segment lost 0 bases and the J segment 4 bases; nucleotides outside the gene matches: 6. The germline V gene encodes CDR1 GTSNPN and CDR2 SVGIG (reference sequence). This CDR3 spans 16 amino acids. Sample: naive CD8+ T cells sorted from blood. This TCR was sampled from a man aged 18 to 29 in good health. The chain joins TRBV30 to TRBJ2-2, with 9 bases fitting TRBD2. The CDR3 DNA reads TGTGCCTGGAGTGTAAGAGCGGGAGGTCTCACCGGGGAGCTGTTTTTT. It encodes CAWSVRAGGLTGELFF.